The present TCR beta chain was sequenced within a study of technical replicates of blood from a few donors. This clone was picked up one time. The CDR3 runs 16 residues. CDR1 SGHRS and CDR2 YFSETQ come from the germline V gene. The V gene lost 2 bases and the J gene lost 0 bases, with 11 bases spanning the gap. Here immunoSEQ multiplex PCR was the method, and the copy in TCRdb shows in-frame clones only, minus some. The table records around 58,000 clones, around 87% of them present only once. The receptor comes from a human donor in good health. Some clones in this sample may be carry-over from other donors' samples. The material sequenced was PBMCs. This rearrangement joins TRBV5-1 to TRBJ2-2; TRBD2 is a possible D gene (5 bases). CDR3 DNA: TGCGCCAGCAGCTTTGGACTGCACTCGAACACCGGGGAGCTGTTTTTT. This sequence encodes CASSFGLHSNTGELFF.